This T cell receptor beta chain derives from a study of T cell responses to AZD1222 COVID-19 vaccine. Overall study: Samples with a second dose at about 4 or about 12 weeks were pooled together. Points from the study as a whole: Spike-specific TCR breadth and depth both grew after two AZD1222 doses. Nearly half of spike-specific TCRs reportedly target unmutated variant regions. Spike-wide coverage was observed for vaccine-associated CD4 TCRs, with dominant responses at 160-218 and 743-854.

As to this clone: No antigen is known for it.

Only in-frame clones appear in the TCRdb table, and some are missing; sequencing was by immunoSEQ multiplex PCR. The sample holds more than 95,000 clones, around 88% seen once. CDR3 length equals 15 residues. V lost 0 bases and J 0 bases, leaving 7 bases between the germline ends. CDR1 is SGHDT and CDR2 is YYEEEE in the germline V gene. The chain recombines TRBV5-6 with TRBJ2-1; unclear D gene. Sequencing used peripheral blood, obtained on day 0 of AZD1222 vaccination. This receptor was obtained from an adult in good health. CDR3 DNA sequence: TGTGCCAGCAGCTTGGCCCCAGACTCCTACAATGAGCAGTTCTTC. This translates into CASSLAPDSYNEQFF.